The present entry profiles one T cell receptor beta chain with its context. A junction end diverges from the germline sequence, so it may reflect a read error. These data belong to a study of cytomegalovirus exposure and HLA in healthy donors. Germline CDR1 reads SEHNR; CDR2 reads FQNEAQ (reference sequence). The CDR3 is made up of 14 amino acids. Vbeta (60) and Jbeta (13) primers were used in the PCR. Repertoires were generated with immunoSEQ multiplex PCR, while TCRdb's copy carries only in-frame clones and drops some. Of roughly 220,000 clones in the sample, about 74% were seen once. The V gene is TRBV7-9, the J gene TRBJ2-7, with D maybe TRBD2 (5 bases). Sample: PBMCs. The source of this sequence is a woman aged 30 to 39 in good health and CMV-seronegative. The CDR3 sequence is CSSSPERSTYEQYF. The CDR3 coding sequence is TGTTCCAGCAGCCCAGAGCGGAGTACCTACGAGCAGTACTTC.